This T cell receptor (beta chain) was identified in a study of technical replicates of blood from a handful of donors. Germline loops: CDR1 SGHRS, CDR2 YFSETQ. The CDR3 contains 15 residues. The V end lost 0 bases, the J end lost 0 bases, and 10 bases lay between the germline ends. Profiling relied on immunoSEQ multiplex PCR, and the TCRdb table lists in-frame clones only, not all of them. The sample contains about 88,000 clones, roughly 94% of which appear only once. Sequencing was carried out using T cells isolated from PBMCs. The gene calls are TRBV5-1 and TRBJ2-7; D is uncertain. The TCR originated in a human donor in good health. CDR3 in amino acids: CASSLGALSSYEQYF. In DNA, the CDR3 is TGCGCCAGCAGCTTGGGGGCCTTAAGCTCCTACGAGCAGTACTTC.